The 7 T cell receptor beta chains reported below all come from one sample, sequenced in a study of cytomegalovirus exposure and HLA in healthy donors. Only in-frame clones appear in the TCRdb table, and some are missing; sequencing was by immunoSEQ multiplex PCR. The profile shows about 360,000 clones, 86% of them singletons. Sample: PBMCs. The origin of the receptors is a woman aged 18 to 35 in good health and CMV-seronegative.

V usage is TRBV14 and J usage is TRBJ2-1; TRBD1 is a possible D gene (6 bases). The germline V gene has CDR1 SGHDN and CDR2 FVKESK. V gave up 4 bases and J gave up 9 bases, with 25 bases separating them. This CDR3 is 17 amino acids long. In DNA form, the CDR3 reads TGTGCCAGCAGCCCTCTGGGCGTAACGGAAAGAGGGGGTGAGCAGTTCTTC. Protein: CASSPLGVTERGGEQFF.

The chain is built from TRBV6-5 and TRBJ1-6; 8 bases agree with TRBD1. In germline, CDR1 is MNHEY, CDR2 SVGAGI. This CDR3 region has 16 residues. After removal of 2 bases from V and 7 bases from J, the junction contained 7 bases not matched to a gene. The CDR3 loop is CASSYAQTGVNSPLHF. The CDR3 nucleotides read TGTGCCAGCAGTTACGCACAGACAGGGGTGAATTCACCCCTCCACTTT.

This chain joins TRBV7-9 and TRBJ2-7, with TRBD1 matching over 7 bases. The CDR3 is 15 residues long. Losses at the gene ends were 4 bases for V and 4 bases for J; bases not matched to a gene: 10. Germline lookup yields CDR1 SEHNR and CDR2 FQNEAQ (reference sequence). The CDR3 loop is CASSSDREPLYEQYF. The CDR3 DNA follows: TGTGCCAGCAGCTCCGACAGGGAACCTTTATACGAGCAGTACTTC.

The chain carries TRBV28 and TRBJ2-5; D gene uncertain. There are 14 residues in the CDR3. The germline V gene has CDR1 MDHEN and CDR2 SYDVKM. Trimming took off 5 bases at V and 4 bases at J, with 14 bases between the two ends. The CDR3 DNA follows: TGTGCCAGCAGTCCCCCCCCGGTTGGAGAGACCCAGTACTTC. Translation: CASSPPPVGETQYF.

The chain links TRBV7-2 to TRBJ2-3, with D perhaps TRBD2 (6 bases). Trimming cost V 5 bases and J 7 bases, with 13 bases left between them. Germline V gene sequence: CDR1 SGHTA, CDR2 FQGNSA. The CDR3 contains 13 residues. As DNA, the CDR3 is TGTGCCAGCAGCCGTTCGGGACTCAATACGCAGTATTTT. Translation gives CASSRSGLNTQYF.

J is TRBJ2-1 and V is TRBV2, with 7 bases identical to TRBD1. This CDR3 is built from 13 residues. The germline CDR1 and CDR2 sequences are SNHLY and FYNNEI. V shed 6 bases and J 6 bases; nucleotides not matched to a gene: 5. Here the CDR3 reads CASRQTGINEQFF. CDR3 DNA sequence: TGTGCCAGCAGACAGACAGGGATCAATGAGCAGTTCTTC.

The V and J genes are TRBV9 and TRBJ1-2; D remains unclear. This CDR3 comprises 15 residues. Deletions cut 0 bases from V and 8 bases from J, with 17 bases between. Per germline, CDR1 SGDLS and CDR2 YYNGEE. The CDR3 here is CASSVDPSGIYGYTF. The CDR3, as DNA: TGTGCCAGCAGCGTAGATCCCAGCGGTATCTACGGCTACACCTTC.